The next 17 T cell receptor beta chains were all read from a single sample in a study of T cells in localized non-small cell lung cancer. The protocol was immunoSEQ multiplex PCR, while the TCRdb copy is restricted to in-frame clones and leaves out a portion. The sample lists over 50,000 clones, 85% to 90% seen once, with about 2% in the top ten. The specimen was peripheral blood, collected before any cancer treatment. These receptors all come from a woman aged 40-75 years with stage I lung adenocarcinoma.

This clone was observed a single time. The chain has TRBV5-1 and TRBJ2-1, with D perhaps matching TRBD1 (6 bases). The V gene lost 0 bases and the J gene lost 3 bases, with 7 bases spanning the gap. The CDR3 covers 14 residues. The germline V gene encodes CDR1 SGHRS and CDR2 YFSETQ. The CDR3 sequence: CASSLGDIYNEQFF. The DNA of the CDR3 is TGCGCCAGCAGCTTGGGGGACATCTACAATGAGCAGTTCTTC. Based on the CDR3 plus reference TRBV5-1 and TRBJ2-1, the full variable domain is KAGVTQTPRYLIKTRGQQVTLSCSPISGHRSVSWYQQTPGQGLQFLFEYFSETQRNKGNFPGRFSGRQFSNSRSEMNVSTLELGDSALYLCASSLGDIYNEQFFGPGTRLTVL.

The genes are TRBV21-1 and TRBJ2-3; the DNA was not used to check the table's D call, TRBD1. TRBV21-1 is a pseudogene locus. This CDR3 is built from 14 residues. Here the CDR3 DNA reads TGTGCCATCTCAGGGGTCCCTAGCACAGATACGCAGTATTTT. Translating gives CAISGVPSTDTQYF.

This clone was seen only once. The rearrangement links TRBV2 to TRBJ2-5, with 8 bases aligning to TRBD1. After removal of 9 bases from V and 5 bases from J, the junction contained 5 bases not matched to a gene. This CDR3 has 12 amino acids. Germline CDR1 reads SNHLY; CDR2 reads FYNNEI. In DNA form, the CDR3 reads TGTGCCAGTGGACAGGGTGGTGAGACCCAGTACTTC. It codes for CASGQGGETQYF.

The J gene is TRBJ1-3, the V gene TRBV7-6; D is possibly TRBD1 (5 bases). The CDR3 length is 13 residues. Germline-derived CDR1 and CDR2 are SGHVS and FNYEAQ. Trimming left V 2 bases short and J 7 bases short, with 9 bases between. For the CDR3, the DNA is TGTGCCAGCAGCTTAACAGACAGCAACACCATATATTTT. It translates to CASSLTDSNTIYF.

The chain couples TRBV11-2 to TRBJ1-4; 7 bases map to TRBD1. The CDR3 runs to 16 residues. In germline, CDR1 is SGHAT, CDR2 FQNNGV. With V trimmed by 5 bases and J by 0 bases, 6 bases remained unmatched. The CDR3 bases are TGTGCCAGCAGCCGAGGGACAGCCACAACTAATGAAAAACTGTTTTTT. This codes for CASSRGTATTNEKLFF.

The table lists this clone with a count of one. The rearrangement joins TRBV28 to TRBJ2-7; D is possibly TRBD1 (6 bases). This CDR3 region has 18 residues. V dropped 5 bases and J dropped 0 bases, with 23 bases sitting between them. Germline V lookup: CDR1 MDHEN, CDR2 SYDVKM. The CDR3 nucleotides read TGTGCCAGCAGTCCCCTCGGCAGGGGCGACAAAAGCTCCTACGAGCAGTACTTC. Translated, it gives CASSPLGRGDKSSYEQYF.

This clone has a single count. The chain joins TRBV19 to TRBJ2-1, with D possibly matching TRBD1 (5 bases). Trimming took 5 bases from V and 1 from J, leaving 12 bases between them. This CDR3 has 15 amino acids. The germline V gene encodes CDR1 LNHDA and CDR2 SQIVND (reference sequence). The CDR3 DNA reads TGTGCCAGTAGTGCCCCAGGGCGGTCCTACAATGAGCAGTTCTTC. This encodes CASSAPGRSYNEQFF.

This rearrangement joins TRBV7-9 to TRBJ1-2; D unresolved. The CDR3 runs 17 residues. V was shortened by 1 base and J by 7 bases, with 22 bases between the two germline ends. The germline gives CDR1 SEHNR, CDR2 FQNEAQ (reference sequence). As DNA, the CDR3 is TGTGCCAGCAGCTTAGATCGGCTTGGGCACACGAAGTTTGGCTACACCTTC. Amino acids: CASSLDRLGHTKFGYTF.

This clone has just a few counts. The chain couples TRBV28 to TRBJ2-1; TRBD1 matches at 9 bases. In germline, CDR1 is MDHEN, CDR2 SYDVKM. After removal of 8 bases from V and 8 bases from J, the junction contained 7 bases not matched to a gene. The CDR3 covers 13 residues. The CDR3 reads CASDTGGVYEQFF. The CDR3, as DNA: TGTGCCAGCGATACAGGGGGCGTCTATGAGCAGTTCTTC.

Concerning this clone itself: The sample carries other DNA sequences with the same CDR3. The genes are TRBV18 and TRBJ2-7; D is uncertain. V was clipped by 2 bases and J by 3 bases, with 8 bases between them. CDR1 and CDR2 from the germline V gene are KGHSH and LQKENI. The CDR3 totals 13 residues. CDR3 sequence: CASSPSQGYEQYF. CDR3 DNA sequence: TGTGCCAGCTCACCATCACAAGGCTACGAGCAGTACTTC.

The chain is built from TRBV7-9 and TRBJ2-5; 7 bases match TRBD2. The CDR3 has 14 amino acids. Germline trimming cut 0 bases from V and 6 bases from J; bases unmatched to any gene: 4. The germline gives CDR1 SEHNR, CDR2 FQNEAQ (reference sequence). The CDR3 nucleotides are TGTGCCAGCAGCTTAGCGGCTAGCGGCCAGACCCAGTACTTC. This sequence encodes CASSLAASGQTQYF.

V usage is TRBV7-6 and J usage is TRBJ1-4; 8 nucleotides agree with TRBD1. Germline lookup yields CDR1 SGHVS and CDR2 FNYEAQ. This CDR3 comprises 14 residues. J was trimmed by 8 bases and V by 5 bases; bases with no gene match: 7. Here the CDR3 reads CASSPGTGREKLFF. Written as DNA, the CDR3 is TGTGCCAGCAGCCCCGGGACAGGCCGCGAAAAACTGTTTTTT.

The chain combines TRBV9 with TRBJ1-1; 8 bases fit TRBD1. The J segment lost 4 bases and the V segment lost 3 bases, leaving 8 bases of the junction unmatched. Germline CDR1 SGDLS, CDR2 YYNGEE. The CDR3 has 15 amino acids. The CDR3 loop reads CASSAPGGRGTEAFF. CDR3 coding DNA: TGTGCCAGCAGCGCCCCAGGGGGCAGGGGCACTGAAGCTTTCTTT.

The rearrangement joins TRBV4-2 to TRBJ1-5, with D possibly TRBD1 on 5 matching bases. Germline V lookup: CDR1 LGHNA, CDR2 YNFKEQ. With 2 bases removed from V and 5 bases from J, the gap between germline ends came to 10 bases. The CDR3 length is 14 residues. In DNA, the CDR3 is TGTGCCAGCAGCCAACCTCAAGGGGATCAGCCCCAGCATTTT. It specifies CASSQPQGDQPQHF.

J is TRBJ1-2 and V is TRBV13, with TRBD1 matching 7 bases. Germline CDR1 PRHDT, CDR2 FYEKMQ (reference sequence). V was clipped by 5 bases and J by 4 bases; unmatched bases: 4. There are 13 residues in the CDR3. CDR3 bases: TGTGCCAGCAGCACCGGGACAGTCTATGGCTACACCTTC. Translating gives CASSTGTVYGYTF.

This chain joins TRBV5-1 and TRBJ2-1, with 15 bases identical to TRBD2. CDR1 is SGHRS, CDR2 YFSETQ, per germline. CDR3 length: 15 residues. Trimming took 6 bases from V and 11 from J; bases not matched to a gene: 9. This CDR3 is CASTSTGTSGGKQFF. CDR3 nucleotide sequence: TGCGCCAGCACCTCGACCGGGACTAGCGGGGGGAAGCAGTTCTTC.

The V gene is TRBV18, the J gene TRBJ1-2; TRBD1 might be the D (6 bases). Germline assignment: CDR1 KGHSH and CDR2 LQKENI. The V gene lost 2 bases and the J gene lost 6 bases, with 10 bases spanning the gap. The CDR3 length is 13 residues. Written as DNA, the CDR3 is TGTGCCAGCTCACCATCACAGGGAAATGGCTACACCTTC. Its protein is CASSPSQGNGYTF. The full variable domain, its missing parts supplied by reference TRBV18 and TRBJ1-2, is NAGVMQNPRHLVRRRGQEARLRCSPMKGHSHVYWYRQLPEEGLKFMVYLQKENIIDESGMPKERFSAEFPKEGPSILRIQQVVRGDSAAYFCASSPSQGNGYTFGSGTRLTVV.